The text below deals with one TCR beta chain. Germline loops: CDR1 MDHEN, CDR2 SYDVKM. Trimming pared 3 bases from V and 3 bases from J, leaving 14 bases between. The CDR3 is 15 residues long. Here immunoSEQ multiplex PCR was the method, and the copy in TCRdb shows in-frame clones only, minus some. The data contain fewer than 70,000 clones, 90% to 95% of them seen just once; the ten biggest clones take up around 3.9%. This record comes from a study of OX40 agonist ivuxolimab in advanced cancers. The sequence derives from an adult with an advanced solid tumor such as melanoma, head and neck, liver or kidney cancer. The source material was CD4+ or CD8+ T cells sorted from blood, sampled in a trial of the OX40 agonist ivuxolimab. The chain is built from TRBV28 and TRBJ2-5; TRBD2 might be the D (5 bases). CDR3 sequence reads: CASSLWSGIKETQYF. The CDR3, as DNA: TGTGCCAGCAGTTTGTGGTCGGGAATCAAAGAGACCCAGTACTTC.